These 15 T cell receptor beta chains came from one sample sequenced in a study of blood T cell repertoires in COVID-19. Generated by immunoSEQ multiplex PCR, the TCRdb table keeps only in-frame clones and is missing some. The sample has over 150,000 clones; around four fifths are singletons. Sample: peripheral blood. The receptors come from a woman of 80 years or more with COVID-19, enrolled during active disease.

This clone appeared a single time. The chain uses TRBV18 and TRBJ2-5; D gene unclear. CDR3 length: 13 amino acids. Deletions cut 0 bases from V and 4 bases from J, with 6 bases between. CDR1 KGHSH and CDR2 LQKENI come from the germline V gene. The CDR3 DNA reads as TGTGCCAGCTCACCACCGACAAGAGAGACCCAGTACTTC. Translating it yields CASSPPTRETQYF.

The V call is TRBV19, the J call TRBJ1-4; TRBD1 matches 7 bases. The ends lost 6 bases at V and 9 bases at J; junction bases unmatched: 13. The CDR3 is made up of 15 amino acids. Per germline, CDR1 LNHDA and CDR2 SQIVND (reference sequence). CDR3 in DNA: TGTGCCAGTAGCCCCTCACAGGGGATGGCGAAAAAACTGTTTTTT. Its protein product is CASSPSQGMAKKLFF.

The CDR3 sequence is CASSSLTSGTQETQYF. The CDR3 region has the DNA TGTGCCAGCAGTTCTTTGACTAGCGGGACCCAAGAGACCCAGTACTTC. The rearrangement links TRBV6-5 to TRBJ2-5; 11 nucleotides match TRBD2. The germline CDR1 and CDR2 sequences are MNHEY and SVGAGI. Germline trimming cut 4 bases from V and 1 base from J; bases unmatched to any gene: 5. CDR3 length: 16 residues.

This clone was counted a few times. CDR3 loop: CASSTRTGPPYEQYF. The CDR3 DNA sequence: TGTGCCAGTAGTACTAGAACGGGTCCCCCCTACGAGCAGTACTTC. The chain couples TRBV19 to TRBJ2-7; D ambiguous. Germline CDR1 LNHDA, CDR2 SQIVND (reference sequence). The CDR3 spans 15 residues. V was shortened by 4 bases and J by 2 bases, with 15 bases between the two germline ends.

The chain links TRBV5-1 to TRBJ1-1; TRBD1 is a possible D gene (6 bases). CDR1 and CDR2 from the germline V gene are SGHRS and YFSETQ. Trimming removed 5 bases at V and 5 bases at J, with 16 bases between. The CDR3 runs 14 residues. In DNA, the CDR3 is TGCGCCAGCAGTGCCAGCCTCCAGGGGACTGAAGCTTTCTTT. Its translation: CASSASLQGTEAFF.

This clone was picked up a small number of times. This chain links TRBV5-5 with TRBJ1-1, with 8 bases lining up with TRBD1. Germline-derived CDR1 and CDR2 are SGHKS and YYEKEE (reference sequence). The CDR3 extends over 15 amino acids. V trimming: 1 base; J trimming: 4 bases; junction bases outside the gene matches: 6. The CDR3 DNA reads TGTGCCAGCAGCTTGACAGGGGGGAAAGGCACTGAAGCTTTCTTT. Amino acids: CASSLTGGKGTEAFF.

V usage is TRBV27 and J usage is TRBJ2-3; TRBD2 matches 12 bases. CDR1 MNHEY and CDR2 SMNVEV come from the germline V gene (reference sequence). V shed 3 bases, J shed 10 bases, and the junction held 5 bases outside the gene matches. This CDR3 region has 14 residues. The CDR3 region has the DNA TGTGCCAGCAGTTTGGCTAGCGGGGGGGCGGCGCAGTATTTT. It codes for CASSLASGGAAQYF.

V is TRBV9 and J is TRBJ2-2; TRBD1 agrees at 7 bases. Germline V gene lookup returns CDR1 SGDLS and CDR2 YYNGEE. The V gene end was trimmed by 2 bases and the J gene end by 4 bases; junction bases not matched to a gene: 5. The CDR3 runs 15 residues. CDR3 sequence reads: CASSVEGQVTGELFF. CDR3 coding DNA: TGTGCCAGCAGCGTTGAAGGACAGGTCACCGGGGAGCTGTTTTTT. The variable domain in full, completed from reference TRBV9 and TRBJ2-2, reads DSGVTQTPKHLITATGQRVTLRCSPRSGDLSVYWYQQSLDQGLQFLIQYYNGEERAKGNILERFSAQQFPDLHSELNLSSLELGDSALYFCASSVEGQVTGELFFGEGSRLTVL.

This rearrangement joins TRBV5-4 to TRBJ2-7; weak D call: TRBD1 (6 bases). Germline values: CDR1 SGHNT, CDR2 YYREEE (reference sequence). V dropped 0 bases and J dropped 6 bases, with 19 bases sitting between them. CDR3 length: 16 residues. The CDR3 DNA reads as TGTGCCAGCAGCTTGGAGGACAGCCGGGTACGAGGCGAGCAGTACTTC. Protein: CASSLEDSRVRGEQYF.

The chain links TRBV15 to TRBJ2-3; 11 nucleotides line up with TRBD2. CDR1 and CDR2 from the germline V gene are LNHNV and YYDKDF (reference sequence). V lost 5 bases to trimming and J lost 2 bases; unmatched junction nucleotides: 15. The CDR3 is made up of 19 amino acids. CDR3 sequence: CATSGGSGGALGSTDTQYF. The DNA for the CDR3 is TGTGCCACCAGCGGGGGTAGCGGGGGGGCCCTGGGGTCCACAGATACGCAGTATTTT.

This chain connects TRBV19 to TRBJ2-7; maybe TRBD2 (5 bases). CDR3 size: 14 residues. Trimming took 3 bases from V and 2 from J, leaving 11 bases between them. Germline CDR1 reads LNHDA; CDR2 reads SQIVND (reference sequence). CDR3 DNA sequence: TGTGCCAGTAGTATCCGAACTAGAGCCTACGAGCAGTACTTC. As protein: CASSIRTRAYEQYF.

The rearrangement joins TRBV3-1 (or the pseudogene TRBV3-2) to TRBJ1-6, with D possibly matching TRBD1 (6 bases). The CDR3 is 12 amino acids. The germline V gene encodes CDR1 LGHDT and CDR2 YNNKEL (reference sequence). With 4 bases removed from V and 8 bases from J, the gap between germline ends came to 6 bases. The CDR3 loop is CASSRQDSPLHF. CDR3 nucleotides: TGTGCCAGCAGCCGACAGGATTCACCCCTCCACTTT.

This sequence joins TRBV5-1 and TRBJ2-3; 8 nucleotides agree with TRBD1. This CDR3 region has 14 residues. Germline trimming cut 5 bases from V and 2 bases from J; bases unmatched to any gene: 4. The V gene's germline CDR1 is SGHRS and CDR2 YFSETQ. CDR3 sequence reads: CASRRDRHTDTQYF. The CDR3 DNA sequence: TGCGCCAGCAGGCGGGACAGGCACACAGATACGCAGTATTTT. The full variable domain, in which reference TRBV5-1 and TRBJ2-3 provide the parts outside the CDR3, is KAGVTQTPRYLIKTRGQQVTLSCSPISGHRSVSWYQQTPGQGLQFLFEYFSETQRNKGNFPGRFSGRQFSNSRSEMNVSTLELGDSALYLCASRRDRHTDTQYFGPGTRLTVL.

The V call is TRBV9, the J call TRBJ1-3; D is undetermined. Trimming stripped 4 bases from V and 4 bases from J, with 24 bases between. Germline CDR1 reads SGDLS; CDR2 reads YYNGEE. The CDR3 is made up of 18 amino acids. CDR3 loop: CASSLTPAGGPLGNTIYF. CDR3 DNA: TGTGCCAGCAGCCTAACCCCCGCGGGCGGGCCCTTAGGAAACACCATATATTTT.

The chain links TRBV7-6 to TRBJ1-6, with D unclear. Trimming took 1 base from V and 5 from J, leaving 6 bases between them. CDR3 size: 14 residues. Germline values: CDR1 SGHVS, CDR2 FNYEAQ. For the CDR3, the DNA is TGTGCCAGCAGCTTAGGGACTGATAATTCACCCCTCCACTTT. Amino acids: CASSLGTDNSPLHF. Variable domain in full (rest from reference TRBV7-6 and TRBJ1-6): GAGVSQSPRYKVTKRGQDVALRCDPISGHVSLYWYRQALGQGPEFLTYFNYEAQQDKSGLPNDRFSAERPEGSISTLTIQRTEQRDSAMYRCASSLGTDNSPLHFGNGTRLTVT.